This T cell receptor (beta chain) was captured by sequencing in a study of cytomegalovirus exposure and HLA in healthy donors. Broader study findings: Most subjects had HLA-A and HLA-B alleles reportedly predicted accurately by TCR beta sequences.

A note on this clone: As yet, its antigen is unknown.

The PCR contained 60 Vbeta and 13 Jbeta primers. Assay used: immunoSEQ multiplex PCR; TCRdb lists only in-frame clones, some missing. The data show some 180,000 clones, with about 90% seen just once and 0.9% to 1.2% held by the top ten. Germline V gene data show CDR1 as LNHDA and CDR2 as SQIVND (reference sequence). V lost 7 bases and J lost 5, with 6 bases in between. The CDR3 is 10 residues long. V gene TRBV19 combines with J gene TRBJ2-7; D not certain. This sequence originates from a boy aged 2-15 years in good health and CMV-seronegative. Sequencing was carried out using PBMCs. CDR3 DNA sequence: TGTGCCAGTACGGGTCACGAGCAGTACTTC. This encodes CASTGHEQYF.